Here is one T cell receptor (beta chain) with its context. This entry comes from a study of identical twins. This CDR3 is 15 amino acids long. The V end lost 6 bases, the J end lost 5 bases, and 21 bases lay between the germline ends. From germline, CDR1 is DFQATT and CDR2 SNEGSKA (reference sequence). TCRdb analysed the 5' RACE reads with MiXCR anew, one entry per CDR3 protein. Of some 1,600,000 distinct CDR3 sequences listed, under 35% are singletons. The sequence derives from a newborn girl in good health. J is TRBJ2-3 and V is TRBV20-1; D may be TRBD1 or TRBD2 (6 bases each). The sequencing input was cord blood. CDR3: CSAGRPGARRDTQYF. As DNA, the CDR3 is TGCAGTGCCGGACGGCCGGGGGCGAGACGAGATACGCAGTATTTT.